Described below is a single TCR beta chain sequence and its context. Its antigen is not known. Germline CDR1 is MNHEY and CDR2 is SMNVEV (reference sequence). CDR3 length: 15 amino acids. V lost 8 bases to trimming and J lost 8 bases; unmatched junction nucleotides: 9. These data belong to a study of OX40 agonist ivuxolimab in advanced cancers. Across the whole study: Cohort: 75% to 90% men, mean age 60, aged roughly 20 to 79.

The timepoints at which blood was sampled were baseline, cycle 4 day 1, and cycle 7 day 1. This table comes from immunoSEQ multiplex PCR, and its TCRdb copy is limited to in-frame clones, with some not included. The sample carries some 90,000 clones, approximately 87% recorded once. Study results and limitations: Expanded clones belonging to CD8+ T cells outnumbered, on average, those of CD4+.

The rearrangement joins TRBV27 to TRBJ2-1; 13 nucleotides agree with TRBD2. The sequence came from an adult with an advanced solid tumor such as melanoma, head and neck, liver or kidney cancer. Sample: CD4+ or CD8+ T cells sorted from blood, taken in a trial of the OX40 agonist ivuxolimab. The CDR3 reads CASSGLAGESDEQFF. In DNA form, the CDR3 reads TGTGCCAGCTCCGGACTAGCGGGAGAATCGGATGAGCAGTTCTTC.